This T cell receptor (beta chain) was recovered during a study of Tregs in tolerant kidney transplant recipients. Study-level points and caveats: This study did not directly address biological reproducibility. Expanding Tregs on activated donor B cells appeared to best identify donor-specific TCRbeta clones.

The V gene lost 0 bases and the J gene lost 3 bases, with 6 bases spanning the gap. The CDR3 is 13 residues long. Looked up from germline, CDR1 is SGDLS and CDR2 is YYNGEE. Data came from immunoSEQ multiplex PCR; TCRdb stores just in-frame clones and leaves some out. The sample lists approximately 60,000 clones; over 70% were seen once. This clone is categorized as medium-sized (0.01 to 0.1%). The antigen remains unidentified. Specimen: CD4+ T cells from blood. The rearrangement uses TRBV9 and TRBJ1-1, with no clear D. The receptor was derived from a human donor in good health. The CDR3 region is CASSVDGDTEAFF. The CDR3 nucleotides are TGTGCCAGCAGCGTAGATGGAGACACTGAAGCTTTCTTT.